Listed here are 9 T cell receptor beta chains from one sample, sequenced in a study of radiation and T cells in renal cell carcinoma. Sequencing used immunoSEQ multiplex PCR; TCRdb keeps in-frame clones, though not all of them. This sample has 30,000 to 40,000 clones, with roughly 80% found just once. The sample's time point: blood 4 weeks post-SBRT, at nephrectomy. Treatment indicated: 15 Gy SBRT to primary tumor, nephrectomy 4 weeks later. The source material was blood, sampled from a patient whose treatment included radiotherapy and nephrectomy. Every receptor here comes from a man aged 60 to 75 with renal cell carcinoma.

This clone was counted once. The CDR3 DNA sequence: TGTGCCAGCAGCTTTGGGGGGGCAGAGCGGGAGACCCAGTACTTC. Translation gives CASSFGGAERETQYF. The rearrangement joins TRBV7-2 to TRBJ2-5; D possibly corresponds to TRBD2 (7 bases). Trimming took 3 bases from V and 5 from J, leaving 16 bases between them. The CDR3 is made up of 15 amino acids. CDR1 is SGHTA and CDR2 is FQGNSA in the germline V gene.

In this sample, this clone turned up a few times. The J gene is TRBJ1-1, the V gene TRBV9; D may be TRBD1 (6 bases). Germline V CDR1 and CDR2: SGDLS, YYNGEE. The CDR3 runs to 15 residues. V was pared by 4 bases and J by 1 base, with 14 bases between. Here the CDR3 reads CASSPTGGPNTEAFF. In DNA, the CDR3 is TGTGCCAGCAGCCCCACGGGGGGGCCGAACACTGAAGCTTTCTTT.

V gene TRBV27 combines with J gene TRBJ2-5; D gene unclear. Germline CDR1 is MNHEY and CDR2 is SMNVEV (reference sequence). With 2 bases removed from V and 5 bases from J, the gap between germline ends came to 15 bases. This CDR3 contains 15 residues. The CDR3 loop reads CASSLHGHAGETQYF. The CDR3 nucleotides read TGTGCCAGCAGTTTACATGGGCACGCTGGGGAGACCCAGTACTTC.

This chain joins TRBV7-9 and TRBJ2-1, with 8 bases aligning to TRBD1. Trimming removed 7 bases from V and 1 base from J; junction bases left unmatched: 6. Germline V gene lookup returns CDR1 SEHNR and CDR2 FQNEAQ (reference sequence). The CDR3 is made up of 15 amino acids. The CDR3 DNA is TGTGCCAGCACCGACAGGGGAGGATCCTACAATGAGCAGTTCTTC. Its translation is CASTDRGGSYNEQFF.

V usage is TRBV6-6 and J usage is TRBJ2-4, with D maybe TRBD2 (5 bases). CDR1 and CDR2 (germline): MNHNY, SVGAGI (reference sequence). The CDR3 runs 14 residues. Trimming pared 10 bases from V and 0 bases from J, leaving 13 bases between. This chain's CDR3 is CAIGVEVAKNIQYF. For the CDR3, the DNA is TGTGCCATCGGGGTTGAGGTAGCCAAAAACATTCAGTACTTC.

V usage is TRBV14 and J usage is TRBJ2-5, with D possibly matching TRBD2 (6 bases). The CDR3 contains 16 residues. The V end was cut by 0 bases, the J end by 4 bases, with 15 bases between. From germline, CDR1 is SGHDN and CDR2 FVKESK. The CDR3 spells CASSQDPGVLGETQYF. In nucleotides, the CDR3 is TGTGCCAGCAGCCAAGATCCGGGGGTCTTGGGAGAGACCCAGTACTTC. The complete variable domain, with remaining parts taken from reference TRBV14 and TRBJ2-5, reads EAGVTQFPSHSVIEKGQTVTLRCDPISGHDNLYWYRRVMGKEIKFLLHFVKESKQDESGMPNNRFLAERTGGTYSTLKVQPAELEDSGVYFCASSQDPGVLGETQYFGPGTRLLVL.

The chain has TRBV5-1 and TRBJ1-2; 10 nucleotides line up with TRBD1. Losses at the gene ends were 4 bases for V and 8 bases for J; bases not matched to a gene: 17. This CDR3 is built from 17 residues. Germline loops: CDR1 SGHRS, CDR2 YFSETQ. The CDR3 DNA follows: TGCGCCAGCAGCCCCACGACAGGGGGCTTCCTTATGGGCGGCTACACCTTC. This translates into CASSPTTGGFLMGGYTF.

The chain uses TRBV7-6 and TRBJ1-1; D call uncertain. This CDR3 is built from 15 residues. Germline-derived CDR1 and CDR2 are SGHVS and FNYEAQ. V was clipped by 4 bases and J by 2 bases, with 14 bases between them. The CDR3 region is CASSSGGIRNTEAFF. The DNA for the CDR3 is TGTGCCAGCAGCTCTGGAGGGATCCGAAACACTGAAGCTTTCTTT.

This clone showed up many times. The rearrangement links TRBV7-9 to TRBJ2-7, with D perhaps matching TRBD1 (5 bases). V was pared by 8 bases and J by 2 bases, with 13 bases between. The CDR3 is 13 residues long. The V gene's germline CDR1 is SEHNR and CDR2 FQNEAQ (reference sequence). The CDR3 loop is CASGLLGAYEQYF. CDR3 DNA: TGTGCCAGCGGCCTCTTAGGGGCCTACGAGCAGTACTTC. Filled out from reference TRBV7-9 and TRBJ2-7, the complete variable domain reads DTGVSQNPRHKITKRGQNVTFRCDPISEHNRLYWYRQTLGQGPEFLTYFQNEAQLEKSRLLSDRFSAERPKGSFSTLEIQRTEQGDSAMYLCASGLLGAYEQYFGPGTRLTVT.